The rows below give T cell receptor beta chains drawn from one sample of a study of identical twins. TCRdb called the 5' RACE reads again in MiXCR, with one record for every CDR3 protein. The table includes approximately 220,000 distinct CDR3 sequences, around 8.1% detected once. These records were also assigned to another study, of yellow fever vaccine responses in identical twins.

Sequencing was performed on memory (CD45RO+) T cells sorted from blood. These receptors all come from a woman in her late teens or twenties in good health. The CDR3 runs from the conserved cysteine through the conserved F or W.

V,J,CDR3
TRBV29-1,TRBJ1-1,CSGGGNTEAFF
TRBV4-2,TRBJ1-1,CASSQEGRNTEAFF
TRBV28,TRBJ2-1,CASLRPGSYNEQFF
TRBV29-1,TRBJ2-2,CSVEVSGGGTGELFF
TRBV5-6,TRBJ1-4,CASSFVQGTTNEKLFF
TRBV5-4,TRBJ2-7,CASSSDRVREQYF
TRBV24-1,TRBJ2-2,CATSDPRGAANTGELFF
TRBV20-1,TRBJ2-1,CSATGLAGGPNNEQFF
TRBV18,TRBJ2-7,CASSSQGLYEQYF
TRBV10-3,TRBJ2-1,CAITGAHNEQFF
TRBV20-1,TRBJ2-1,CSASRNGRADNEQFF
TRBV20-1,TRBJ2-3,CSARLPRSNTQYF
TRBV28,TRBJ2-7,CASSALASGALTYEQYF
TRBV6-4,TRBJ2-1,CASSDEVGRALGEQFF
TRBV7-9,TRBJ2-1,CASSFAGGRFNEQFF
TRBV7-2,TRBJ2-4,CASSHTSGGGNIQYF
TRBV2,TRBJ2-5,CASSGPGTGSEETQYF